Listed below are T cell receptor beta chains from one sample, sequenced in a study of response to subunit inactivated influenza vaccine. TCRdb reprocessed the RT-PCR reads with MiXCR, giving one entry per CDR3 protein. The repertoire holds 650,000 to 800,000 distinct CDR3 sequences, with approximately 15% as singletons. The sequenced sample was PBMCs from blood, obtained roughly 15 days before vaccination. The source is a man between 45 and 60 years old who received an inactivated influenza vaccine. CDR3s include the opening cysteine and the closing phenylalanine or tryptophan. The D gene is left open where the match is weak. The size of a clone is reported for some rows only, either as once, few or many, or as a class for expanded clones.

-	many	TRBJ1-1	TRBV6-2/TRBV6-3	TGTGCCAGCAGTTACCGAGGATACACTGAAGCTTTCTTT	CASSYRGYTEAFF
-	few	TRBJ1-3	TRBV29-1	TGCAGCGTTGCCTCGACGGTTAGCTCTGGAAACACCATATATTTT	CSVASTVSSGNTIYF
-	-	TRBJ1-2	TRBV6-5	TGTGCCAGCAGTTACGGTCCTATAAGAGACTACACCTTC	CASSYGPIRDYTF
-	-	TRBJ2-7	TRBV11-2	TGTGCCAGCAGGATTCTTAAAGCGGGTCGGCAGTACTTC	CASRILKAGRQYF
-	-	TRBJ2-7	TRBV7-2	TGTGCCAGCAGCTTAGTTTCTGTGTGGGAGCAGTACTTC	CASSLVSVWEQYF
TRBD1	-	TRBJ1-5	TRBV20-1	TGCAGTGCTAGATTGGCTGTGGCAGGGGGCACTCAGCCCCAGCATTTT	CSARLAVAGGTQPQHF
-	few	TRBJ2-1	TRBV11-2	TGTGCCAGCAGCTTAAGTCGGGGGCGGGATGAGCAGTTCTTC	CASSLSRGRDEQFF
TRBD1	-	TRBJ2-2	TRBV5-1	TGCGCCAGCAGCCTAGACAGGGTGGTTGCGAACACCGGGGAGCTGTTTTTT	CASSLDRVVANTGELFF
-	few	TRBJ2-7	TRBV5-4	TGTGCCAGCAGCTTGTTTGGGGTCCCTGGTAGGCAGTACTTC	CASSLFGVPGRQYF
-	few	TRBJ2-3	TRBV7-2	TGTGCCAGCAGCTCCCCCGGGGCTAGCACAGATACGCAGTATTTT	CASSSPGASTDTQYF
-	-	TRBJ2-1	TRBV5-6	TGTGCCAGCAGCTTTGCGGGTTTTTACAATGAGCAGTTCTTC	CASSFAGFYNEQFF
TRBD2	-	TRBJ2-3	TRBV20-1	TGCAGTGCTACACAGATAGCGGGGAATGCAGATACGCAGTATTTT	CSATQIAGNADTQYF
TRBD1	few	TRBJ2-7	TRBV5-1	TGCGCCAGCAGCTTTGGGACAGACTCCTACGAGCAGTACTTC	CASSFGTDSYEQYF
TRBD1	-	TRBJ1-2	TRBV20-1	TGCAGTGCAGAAACAGGGGGAGCCCATGGCTACACCTTC	CSAETGGAHGYTF
-	-	TRBJ2-7	TRBV7-2	TGTGCCAGCAGCTTTGTTAGTACCTCCTACGAGCAGTACTTC	CASSFVSTSYEQYF
-	-	TRBJ2-7	TRBV11-2	TGTGCCAGCAGCTTAGAAGACAGATCCTACGAGCAGTACTTC	CASSLEDRSYEQYF
-	-	TRBJ2-1	TRBV11-2	TGTGCCAGCAGCTTAGTGGGTGCGGCCCTCGATGAGCAGTTCTTC	CASSLVGAALDEQFF
-	few	TRBJ1-2	TRBV5-1	TGCGCCAGCAGCTTGATCCAACAGGGAGGAGCTTTTCTGAGTGGCTACACCTTC	CASSLIQQGGAFLSGYTF
TRBD2	few	TRBJ2-1	TRBV7-9	TGTGCCAGCAGCACAAGGGGACTAGCGGCTCTTAGTGAGCAGTTCTTC	CASSTRGLAALSEQFF
TRBD1	many	TRBJ2-5	TRBV29-1	TGCAGCACCTTGGCTACAGGGGCTATCCAAGAGACCCAGTACTTC	CSTLATGAIQETQYF
-	-	TRBJ2-1	TRBV5-6	TGTGCCAGCAGCTTGCTTTTCGGCTCCTACAATGAGCAGTTCTTC	CASSLLFGSYNEQFF
TRBD1	few	TRBJ2-5	TRBV7-9	TGTGCCAGCAGCGGGACAGGGGGCGCGGAGACCCAGTACTTC	CASSGTGGAETQYF
-	many	TRBJ1-1	TRBV11-2	TGTGCCAGCAGCTTAGCATCGGCAAGGACCGAAGCTTTCTTT	CASSLASARTEAFF
-	many	TRBJ2-3	TRBV15	TGTGCCACCAGCAGAGCCCCGACAGAAACAGATACGCAGTATTTT	CATSRAPTETDTQYF
TRBD2	-	TRBJ2-1	TRBV28	TGTGCCAGCAGTTTGTCGCTAGCGGGAGTTTCCTACAATGAGCAGTTCTTC	CASSLSLAGVSYNEQFF
TRBD1	-	TRBJ1-1	TRBV27	TGTGCCAGCAGTCCTTCACCGGGACAGGGAAAAGCTTTCTTT	CASSPSPGQGKAFF
TRBD2	few	TRBJ2-3	TRBV7-2	TGTGCCAGCAGCTTAGCCCTAGCGGGAGGAACCACAGATACGCAGTATTTT	CASSLALAGGTTDTQYF
TRBD1	-	TRBJ2-7	TRBV6-1	TGTGCCAGCAGTCAACCGGACAGGGTAGACGAGCAGTACTTC	CASSQPDRVDEQYF
-	-	TRBJ2-5	TRBV15	TGTGCCACCAGCAGAGCCAGGAGAGGGGAGACCCAGTACTTC	CATSRARRGETQYF
-	once	TRBJ2-1	TRBV13	TGTGCCAGCAGCCCCCAGGTTAATGAGCAGTTCTTC	CASSPQVNEQFF
-	few	TRBJ2-7	TRBV28	TGTGCCAGCAGCCCGAGACTGAGAAATAGCGGAGGGAGCTCCTACGAGCAGTACTTC	CASSPRLRNSGGSSYEQYF
TRBD1	many	TRBJ2-3	TRBV29-1	TGCAGCGTTGTGGGACAGGGAGACACAGATACGCAGTATTTT	CSVVGQGDTDTQYF
TRBD1	-	TRBJ2-7	TRBV10-3	TGTGCCATCCGGGACAGGGGTCTGGAGCAGTACTTC	CAIRDRGLEQYF
TRBD1	-	TRBJ2-7	TRBV11-2	TGTGCCAGCAGCCAACCGGGACAGACCTACGAGCAGTACTTC	CASSQPGQTYEQYF
TRBD2	many	TRBJ2-1	TRBV7-9	TGTGCCAGCAGCTTCATTCTAGCGGGATCCTACAATGAGCAGTTCTTC	CASSFILAGSYNEQFF
-	few	TRBJ2-1	TRBV7-7	TGTGCTAGCAGCTTAGATGCAGGCGCGGAGCAGTTCTTC	CASSLDAGAEQFF
TRBD2	many	TRBJ2-2	TRBV5-5	TGTGCCAGCAGCGTGGGACTAGCGGGAGTCACCGGGGAGCTGTTTTTT	CASSVGLAGVTGELFF
-	-	TRBJ2-2	TRBV2	TGTGCCAGCAGTGAAGGCCTTGGCTGGGACACCGGGGAGCTGTTTTTT	CASSEGLGWDTGELFF
TRBD2	-	TRBJ2-3	TRBV7-9	TGTGCCAGCAGCTCCCATTTGGGACTAGTCGCAGATACGCAGTATTTT	CASSSHLGLVADTQYF
-	-	TRBJ2-5	TRBV27	TGTGCCAGCATGAGGGGGAAACAGTCCAGAGAGACCCAGTACTTC	CASMRGKQSRETQYF
TRBD2	-	TRBJ2-7	TRBV12-3/TRBV12-4	TGTGCCAGCAGCACTAGCGGGAGGGCGGTTGACGAGCAGTACTTC	CASSTSGRAVDEQYF
-	few	TRBJ2-7	TRBV25-1	TGTGCCAGCAGTGAATCCCTTTACGAGCAGTACTTC	CASSESLYEQYF
TRBD2	many	TRBJ2-1	TRBV13	TGTGCCAGCAGCTTAAGGGGGACTAGCGGGAGGTATGAGCAGTTCTTC	CASSLRGTSGRYEQFF
-	-	TRBJ1-1	TRBV2	TGTGCCTTCTGCAACACGGGGAGAGTACACAACCTAATGAACACTGAAGCTTTCTTT	CAFCNTGRVHNLMNTEAFF
TRBD2	few	TRBJ2-1	TRBV20-1	TGCAGTGCTAGAGCGCCCGGGACTAGCGTGAATGAGCAGTTCTTC	CSARAPGTSVNEQFF
-	few	TRBJ2-1	TRBV10-2	TGCGCCAGCATCCGGGACCCCTACAATGAGCAGTTCTTC	CASIRDPYNEQFF
-	-	TRBJ1-2	TRBV27	TGTGCCAGCAGTTTCAGTAGGAGGGACACATATGGCTACACCTTC	CASSFSRRDTYGYTF
TRBD2	-	TRBJ2-3	TRBV5-1	TGCGCCAGCCAAGACGTAGCGGGGCTCCCTGGAGATACGCAGTATTTT	CASQDVAGLPGDTQYF
-	few	TRBJ2-7	TRBV4-3	TGCGCCAGCAGCCAAGACGGACCAGGGCAGTACGAGCAGTACTTC	CASSQDGPGQYEQYF
-	-	TRBJ1-6	TRBV4-3	TGCGCCAGCAGCCAAGGGGCCGTGGCACCCCTCCACTTT	CASSQGAVAPLHF
-	few	TRBJ1-2	TRBV7-9	TGTGCCAGCAGCTTACTTGGCCCAGGGTATGGCTACACCTTC	CASSLLGPGYGYTF
TRBD2	-	TRBJ2-3	TRBV10-2	TGCGCCAGCAGACCTGGACTAGCGGGTATCACAGATACGCAGTATTTT	CASRPGLAGITDTQYF
-	-	TRBJ2-1	TRBV18	TGTGCCAGCTCACCAAACGGGACTCCCGGGGGTGAGCAGTTCTTC	CASSPNGTPGGEQFF
-	-	TRBJ1-2	TRBV3-1	TGTGCCAGCAGCCGTGCCCGGGGGGCGGCTGCAGCTAACTATGGCTACACCTTC	CASSRARGAAAANYGYTF
-	-	TRBJ2-7	TRBV20-1	TGCAGTGCTAGTGGCCTGGGACGGAGAGTAACCTACGAGCAGTACTTC	CSASGLGRRVTYEQYF
-	few	TRBJ2-7	TRBV7-2	TGTGCCAGCACCCTAAGGGGGAGGGCGGGCGACGAGCAGTACTTC	CASTLRGRAGDEQYF
TRBD1	few	TRBJ1-1	TRBV10-3	TGTGCCATCACTGGGACAGGGAGGGATGCTTTCTTT	CAITGTGRDAFF